These 9 T cell receptor beta chains were all obtained from the same sample, sequenced in a study of CD8 T cells in ankylosing spondylitis. Study results and caveats: What seemed typical of ankylosing spondylitis blood was a TCR beta motif built from fewer than ten highly homologous variants.

The antigens of these receptors remain unknown. TCRdb re-derived calls from the 5' RACE reads in MiXCR, one entry per CDR3 protein. The sample lists under 550,000 distinct CDR3 sequences, roughly 25% occurring once. Sequenced sample: blood, either unsorted or a sorted T cell fraction (not recorded which). The receptor set was obtained from a male donor with ankylosing spondylitis.

The V and J genes are TRBV21-1 and TRBJ2-2; the D call TRBD1 from the table was never checked on the DNA. TRBV21-1 is designated a pseudogene. The CDR3 consists of 17 residues. The CDR3 DNA reads TGTGCCAGCAGCAAAGACCAGACAGTCTCCAACACCGGGGAGCTGTTTTTT. Translating it yields CASSKDQTVSNTGELFF.

This clonotype occurred a few times. CDR3 amino acids: CSVEDSLWGTEAFF. DNA of the CDR3: TGCAGCGTTGAAGACAGCCTGTGGGGCACTGAAGCTTTCTTT. The chain joins TRBV29-1 to TRBJ1-1; D not certain. The CDR3 has 14 amino acids. CDR1 is SQVTM, CDR2 ANQGSEA, per germline. The V gene lost 0 bases and the J gene lost 4 bases, with 12 bases spanning the gap.

This clonotype was counted only a few times. V is TRBV3-1 and J is TRBJ2-7, with D maybe TRBD1 (6 bases). The V end lost 1 base, the J end lost 0 bases, and 13 bases lay between the germline ends. From germline, CDR1 is LGHDT and CDR2 YNNKEL (reference sequence). The CDR3 has 16 amino acids. Written as DNA, the CDR3 is TGTGCCAGCAGCCAAGTTACCCTACAGGGCTCCTACGAGCAGTACTTC. Protein product: CASSQVTLQGSYEQYF.

The CDR3, as DNA: TGCAGTGCTATATCGGGGGGATTCCAAGAGACCCAGTACTTC. Residues: CSAISGGFQETQYF. The chain couples TRBV20-1 to TRBJ2-5; TRBD2 matches at 7 bases. Germline loops: CDR1 DFQATT, CDR2 SNEGSKA (reference sequence). This CDR3 spans 14 amino acids. J lost 1 base, V lost 4 bases, and 6 bases had no gene match.

The gene calls are TRBV2 and TRBJ2-7; the match to TRBD1 covers 7 bases. The CDR3 loop spans 13 amino acids. The J segment lost 5 bases and the V segment lost 6 bases, leaving 7 bases of the junction unmatched. The germline gives CDR1 SNHLY, CDR2 FYNNEI. CDR3 region: CASSETGAHEQYF. The CDR3 DNA reads as TGTGCCAGCAGCGAAACAGGGGCGCACGAGCAGTACTTC. The full variable domain, its missing parts supplied by reference TRBV2 and TRBJ2-7, is EPEVTQTPSHQVTQMGQEVILRCVPISNHLYFYWYRQILGQKVEFLVSFYNNEISEKSEIFDDQFSVERPDGSNFTLKIRSTKLEDSAMYFCASSETGAHEQYFGPGTRLTVT.

This clonotype was observed a handful of times. The chain combines TRBV20-1 with TRBJ2-3; D is possibly TRBD2 (6 bases). CDR1 is DFQATT, CDR2 SNEGSKA, per germline (reference sequence). This CDR3 spans 14 amino acids. V was trimmed by 3 bases and J by 1 base, leaving 11 bases between them. Here the CDR3 reads CSASWGDGTDTQYF. The CDR3 nucleotides are TGCAGTGCTAGTTGGGGGGATGGCACAGATACGCAGTATTTT.

The chain carries TRBV5-1 and TRBJ2-4; D might be TRBD2 (5 bases). Germline CDR1 is SGHRS and CDR2 is YFSETQ. Trimming took 4 bases from V and 8 from J, leaving 16 bases between them. There are 14 residues in the CDR3. The CDR3 sequence is CASSTRVGQDIQYF. CDR3 sequence (DNA): TGCGCCAGCAGCACGCGGGTGGGCCAAGACATTCAGTACTTC.

This chain joins TRBV5-6 and TRBJ2-7, with a possible D match to TRBD2 (6 bases). The V end was cut by 6 bases, the J end by 1 base, with 20 bases between. Germline-derived CDR1 and CDR2 are SGHDT and YYEEEE. The CDR3 runs to 16 residues. The CDR3 loop reads CASTPTWGDRSYEQYF. The CDR3 region has the DNA TGTGCCAGCACCCCAACCTGGGGGGACCGGTCCTACGAGCAGTACTTC.

This clonotype was seen only a few times. The chain joins TRBV3-1 to TRBJ2-1; 8 bases line up with TRBD2. Germline CDR1 reads LGHDT; CDR2 reads YNNKEL (reference sequence). The V and J ends lost 4 bases and 6 bases, in that order; junction bases with no gene match: 5. This CDR3 spans 14 amino acids. The CDR3 reads CASSRAGGTNEQFF. CDR3 DNA: TGTGCCAGCAGCCGGGCGGGAGGAACCAATGAGCAGTTCTTC.